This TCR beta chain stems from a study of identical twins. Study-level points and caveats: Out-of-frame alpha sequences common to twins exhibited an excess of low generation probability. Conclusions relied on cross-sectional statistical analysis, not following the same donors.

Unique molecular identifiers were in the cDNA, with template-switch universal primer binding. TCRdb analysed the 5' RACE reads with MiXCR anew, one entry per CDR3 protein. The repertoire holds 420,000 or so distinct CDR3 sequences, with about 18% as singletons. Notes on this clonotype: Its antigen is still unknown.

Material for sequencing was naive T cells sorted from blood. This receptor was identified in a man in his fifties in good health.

Here the CDR3 DNA reads TGTGCCAGCGGTGACAGGAGAAGAGAGACCCAGTACTTC. This sequence encodes CASGDRRRETQYF. The chain joins TRBV28 to TRBJ2-5, with a weak D call TRBD1 (6 bases). The CDR3 runs to 13 residues. Trimming removed 8 bases from V and 4 bases from J, with 14 bases in between. Germline V lookup: CDR1 MDHEN, CDR2 SYDVKM.